Following are 13 T cell receptor beta chains from one sample sequenced in a study of identical twins. A single record per CDR3 protein comes from TCRdb applying MiXCR to the 5' RACE reads. The sample has approximately 1.8 million distinct CDR3 sequences; under 35% are singletons. What was sequenced was cord blood. Receptor source: a newborn girl in good health.

This clonotype was observed once. The chain combines TRBV4-2 with TRBJ1-3, with D perhaps matching TRBD1 (6 bases). Trimming took off 4 bases at V and 0 bases at J, with 10 bases between the two ends. CDR1 is LGHNA, CDR2 YNFKEQ, per germline. There are 15 residues in the CDR3. The DNA for the CDR3 is TGTGCCAGCAGCCGCGGGACATTCTCTGGAAACACCATATATTTT. Amino acid sequence: CASSRGTFSGNTIYF.

The V and J genes are TRBV20-1 and TRBJ2-1; TRBD2 might be the D (5 bases). The J call is in doubt because the DNA end fits TRBJ2-7 better. This CDR3 has 15 amino acids. The germline V gene encodes CDR1 DFQATT and CDR2 SNEGSKA (reference sequence). In nucleotides, the CDR3 is TGCAGTGCTAGTGGGCTAGCCCTCACCTACAATGAGCAGTACTTC. Protein sequence: CSASGLALTYNEQYF.

This sequence joins TRBV20-1 and TRBJ2-4, with D maybe TRBD1 (5 bases). The DNA end is a closer match to TRBJ2-7, so the J assignment may be wrong. The germline CDR1 and CDR2 sequences are DFQATT and SNEGSKA (reference sequence). The CDR3 has 13 amino acids. The CDR3 protein is CSARAIGDYEQYF. CDR3 coding DNA: TGCAGTGCTAGAGCAATAGGGGACTACGAGCAGTACTTC.

The chain recombines TRBV7-2 with TRBJ2-3, with 10 positions matching TRBD2. CDR3 size: 19 residues. Germline V gene sequence: CDR1 SGHTA, CDR2 FQGNSA. V was pared by 1 base and J by 1 base, with 11 bases of the junction left unmatched. CDR3 amino acids: CASSLDLAGGMYGTDTQYF. The CDR3 nucleotides read TGTGCCAGCAGCTTAGATTTAGCGGGGGGAATGTATGGCACAGATACGCAGTATTTT.

The rearrangement links TRBV20-1 to TRBJ2-3; the D gene is possibly TRBD2 (7 bases). The V gene lost 1 base and the J gene lost 3 bases, with 14 bases spanning the gap. Germline V gene lookup returns CDR1 DFQATT and CDR2 SNEGSKA (reference sequence). This CDR3 is 15 amino acids long. This chain's CDR3 is CSARGGGGGTDTQYF. Written as DNA, the CDR3 is TGCAGTGCTAGAGGCGGGGGCGGAGGGACAGATACGCAGTATTTT.

This clonotype was seen a handful of times. The chain carries TRBV29-1 and TRBJ2-5, with 10 bases that match TRBD2. The CDR3 totals 16 residues. In germline, CDR1 is SQVTM, CDR2 ANQGSEA. The trim removed 2 bases at V and 5 bases at J, leaving 11 bases unmatched. The CDR3 coding sequence is TGCAGCGTTGAAACAGATCTAGCGGGAGACGGGGAGACCCAGTACTTC. Translated, it gives CSVETDLAGDGETQYF.

The chain joins TRBV20-1 to TRBJ1-5; no definite D call. V was trimmed by 1 base and J by 3 bases, leaving 7 bases between them. This CDR3 contains 13 residues. Germline CDR1 is DFQATT and CDR2 is SNEGSKA (reference sequence). Here the CDR3 DNA reads TGCAGTGCTAGAGGGAGCCACAATCAGCCCCAGCATTTT. Translated: CSARGSHNQPQHF.

V gene TRBV28 combines with J gene TRBJ1-5; D gene ambiguous. Looked up from germline, CDR1 is MDHEN and CDR2 is SYDVKM. The V end was cut by 4 bases, the J end by 9 bases, with 7 bases between. CDR3 length: 11 residues. The chain's CDR3 is CASSSTTPQHF. The CDR3 nucleotides are TGTGCCAGCAGTTCCACTACGCCCCAGCATTTT.

The chain is built from TRBV5-1 and TRBJ2-3, with 8 bases aligning to TRBD2. This CDR3 spans 16 amino acids. Germline CDR1 and CDR2: SGHRS and YFSETQ. Trimming cost V 4 bases and J 2 bases; bases outside gene matches: 9. CDR3 region: CASSRLAGQTTDTQYF. Written as DNA, the CDR3 is TGCGCCAGCAGCAGGCTAGCGGGCCAAACCACAGATACGCAGTATTTT.

This clonotype occurred a few times. Here the CDR3 DNA reads TGCAGTGCCCCCCCGAGGACTGAAGCTTTCTTT. This sequence encodes CSAPPRTEAFF. The V and J genes are TRBV20-1 and TRBJ1-1; no clear D. The V gene's germline CDR1 is DFQATT and CDR2 SNEGSKA (reference sequence). The V and J ends lost 6 bases and 5 bases respectively, with 10 bases between them. The length of the CDR3 is 11 residues.

The V call is TRBV28, the J call TRBJ2-7; TRBD2 is a possible D gene (5 bases). The CDR3 spans 15 residues. Germline V gene lookup returns CDR1 MDHEN and CDR2 SYDVKM. Trimming stripped 6 bases from V and 2 bases from J, with 17 bases between. The CDR3 DNA reads as TGTGCCAGCAGCCCGACCGGTTCAGCGGCCTACGAGCAGTACTTC. Translating it yields CASSPTGSAAYEQYF.

The V call is TRBV24-1, the J call TRBJ2-3, with D possibly TRBD2 on 6 matching bases. CDR1 is KGHDR and CDR2 is SFDVKD in the germline V gene. The CDR3 is 14 amino acids. Between the trimmed V and J ends, which lost 4 bases and 6 bases, there was a span of 13 bases. This CDR3 is CATSDTGEVDTQYF. The CDR3 DNA sequence: TGTGCCACCAGTGACACCGGGGAGGTGGATACGCAGTATTTT.

The gene calls are TRBV7-2 and TRBJ1-1; no firm D call. CDR1 and CDR2 (germline): SGHTA, FQGNSA. The CDR3 is made up of 14 amino acids. V lost 1 base to trimming and J lost 4 bases, with 10 bases between them. The CDR3 DNA sequence: TGTGCCAGCAGCTTAGGCAGCCATGGCACTGAAGCTTTCTTT. Its translation is CASSLGSHGTEAFF. Using reference TRBV7-2 and TRBJ1-1 for the parts outside the CDR3, the full variable domain is GAGVSQSPSNKVTEKGKDVELRCDPISGHTALYWYRQSLGQGLEFLIYFQGNSAPDKSGLPSDRFSAERTGGSVSTLTIQRTQQEDSAVYLCASSLGSHGTEAFFGQGTRLTVV.